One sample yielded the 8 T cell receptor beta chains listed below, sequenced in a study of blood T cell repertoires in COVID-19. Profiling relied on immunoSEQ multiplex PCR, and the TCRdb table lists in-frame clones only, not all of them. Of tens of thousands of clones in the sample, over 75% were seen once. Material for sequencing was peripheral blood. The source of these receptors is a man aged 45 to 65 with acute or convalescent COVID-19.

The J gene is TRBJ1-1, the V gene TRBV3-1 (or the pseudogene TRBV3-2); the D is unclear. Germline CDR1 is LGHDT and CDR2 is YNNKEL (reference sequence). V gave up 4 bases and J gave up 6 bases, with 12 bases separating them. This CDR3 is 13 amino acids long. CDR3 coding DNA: TGTGCCAGCAGCCTAGGAGAGGATTCTGAAGCTTTCTTT. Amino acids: CASSLGEDSEAFF.

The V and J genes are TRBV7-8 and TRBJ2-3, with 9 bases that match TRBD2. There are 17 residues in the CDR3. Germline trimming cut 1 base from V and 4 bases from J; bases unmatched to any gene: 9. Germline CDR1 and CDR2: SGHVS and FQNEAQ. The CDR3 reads CASSLGGGGRAPDTQYF. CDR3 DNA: TGTGCCAGCAGCTTAGGCGGGGGGGGCAGGGCCCCAGATACGCAGTATTTT.

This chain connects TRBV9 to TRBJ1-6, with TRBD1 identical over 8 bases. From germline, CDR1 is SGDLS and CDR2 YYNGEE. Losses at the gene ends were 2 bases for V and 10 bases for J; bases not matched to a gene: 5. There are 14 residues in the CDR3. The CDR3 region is CASSVDRGRSPLHF. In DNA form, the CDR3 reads TGTGCCAGCAGCGTTGACAGGGGTAGGTCACCCCTCCACTTT.

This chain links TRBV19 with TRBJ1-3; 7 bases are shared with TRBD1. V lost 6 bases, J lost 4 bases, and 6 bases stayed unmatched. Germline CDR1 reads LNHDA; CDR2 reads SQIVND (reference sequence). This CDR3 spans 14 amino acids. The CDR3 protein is CASRVRTGGNTIYF. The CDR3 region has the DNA TGTGCCAGTAGGGTGCGGACAGGAGGAAACACCATATATTTT.

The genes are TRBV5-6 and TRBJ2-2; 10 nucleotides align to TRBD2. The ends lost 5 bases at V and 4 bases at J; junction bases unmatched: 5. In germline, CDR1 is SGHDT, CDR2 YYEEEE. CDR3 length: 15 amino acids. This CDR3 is CASRSVAGGTGELFF. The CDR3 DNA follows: TGTGCCAGCAGGTCTGTAGCGGGAGGCACCGGGGAGCTGTTTTTT.

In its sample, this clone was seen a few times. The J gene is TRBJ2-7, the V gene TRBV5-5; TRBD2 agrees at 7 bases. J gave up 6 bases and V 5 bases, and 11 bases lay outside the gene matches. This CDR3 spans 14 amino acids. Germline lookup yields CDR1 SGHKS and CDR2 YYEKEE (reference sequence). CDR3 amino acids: CASRGGVPPSEQYF. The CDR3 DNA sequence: TGTGCCAGCAGGGGGGGGGTTCCCCCCTCCGAGCAGTACTTC.

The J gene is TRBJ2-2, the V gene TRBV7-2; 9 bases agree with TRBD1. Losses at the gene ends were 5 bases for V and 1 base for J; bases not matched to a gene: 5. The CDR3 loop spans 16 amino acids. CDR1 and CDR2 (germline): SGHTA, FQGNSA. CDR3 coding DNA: TGTGCCAGCAGCATCTACAGGGGGCTGAACACCGGGGAGCTGTTTTTT. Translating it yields CASSIYRGLNTGELFF.

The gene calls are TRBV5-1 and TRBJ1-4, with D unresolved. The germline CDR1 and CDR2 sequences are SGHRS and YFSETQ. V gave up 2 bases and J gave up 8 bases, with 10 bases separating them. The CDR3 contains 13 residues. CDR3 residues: CASSLLSEEKLFF. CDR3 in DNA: TGCGCCAGCAGCTTACTGAGCGAGGAAAAACTGTTTTTT.